Sequencing of this T cell receptor (beta chain) was carried out in a study of vaccination effects on CD4 cells after COVID-19. Across the study: Samples that were drawn after vaccination came a median of 72 days after the second dose. Study-wide results and limits: Missing from the study were early post-infection timepoints, and its convalescent patients were few.

This clone was seen only once. Its target is not known. Germline CDR1 and CDR2: SGDLS and YYNGEE. V shed 3 bases and J shed 4 bases, with 16 bases lying between them. The CDR3 has 15 amino acids. Data came from immunoSEQ multiplex PCR; TCRdb stores just in-frame clones and leaves some out. The sample lists some 68,000 clones, 75% to 85% occurring once. Antigen-specific CD4+ T cells were first expanded with viral peptide pools by the ViraFEST assay and only then sequenced. At the end of 9 to 11 days of culture, CD4+ T cells were isolated. Everyone in the study got two shots of either the BNT162b2 or mRNA-1273 vaccine. According to the study, vaccine recipients showed no prior SARS-CoV-2 infection and negative nucleocapsid antibodies.

This material consisted of CD4+ T cells from PBMCs cultured with HCoV-229E spike peptides, taken after COVID-19 vaccination. This chain uses TRBV9 with TRBJ1-2; no reliable D call. The sequence derives from a human donor who received a COVID-19 vaccine. CDR3 DNA sequence: TGTGCCAGCAGCGGTGCATCCCGTGGTCCCTATGGCTACACCTTC. It translates to CASSGASRGPYGYTF.